This T cell receptor beta chain appears in the sequencing data of a study of T-cell memory formation after mild COVID-19. Study-wide findings and caveats: Researchers could not confirm that second-wave clones peaking on day 37 targeted SARS-CoV-2.

TCRdb re-called the 5' RACE reads through MiXCR, storing one row per CDR3 protein. The data hold 400,000 to 500,000 distinct CDR3 sequences, with more than 15% observed a single time. Worth noting for this clonotype: What it binds is unknown.

The CDR3 contains 16 residues. This receptor was obtained from a man younger than 30 who had mild COVID-19 (a few samples of this study predate the infection). Cell type and time point are not known. The chain combines TRBV21-1 with TRBJ2-2; the D call in the table, TRBD1, was not verified against the DNA. TRBV21-1 counts as a pseudogene. Sequencing used PBMCs or a T cell subset sorted from them (not recorded which). The CDR3 spells CASSKFGTGVVGELFF. CDR3 sequence (DNA): TGTGCCAGCAGCAAGTTCGGGACAGGGGTAGTCGGGGAGCTGTTTTTT.